These 32 T cell receptor beta chains came from one sample sequenced in a study of shared clonotypes between healthy human individuals. CD8 cells regarded as naive lacked CD45RO, were positively chosen for CCR7, and omitted terminally differentiated effector memory CD45RA+ cells. Using immunoSEQ multiplex PCR, the repertoire was profiled, and TCRdb retains in-frame clones only, with some absent. This sample yields just over 2,000,000 clones, of which less than 95% are seen a single time; about 1.1% belongs to the top ten. Sequencing was performed on naive CD8+ T cells sorted from blood. These receptors were collected from a man aged 18 to 35 in good health.

J is TRBJ1-2 and V is TRBV28, with 8 bases fitting TRBD1. The length of the CDR3 is 17 residues. Trimming cost V 6 bases and J 8 bases; bases outside gene matches: 20. The germline gives CDR1 MDHEN, CDR2 SYDVKM. DNA for the CDR3: TGTGCCAGCAGCTCCATTAGAATGGACAGGGCACCTGGGGGCTACACCTTC. It is translated as CASSSIRMDRAPGGYTF.

The chain couples TRBV15 to TRBJ2-3; TRBD2 matches 8 bases. Germline assignment: CDR1 LNHNV and CDR2 YYDKDF (reference sequence). V shed 0 bases, J shed 1 base, and the junction held 3 bases outside the gene matches. The CDR3 is 16 residues long. The CDR3, as DNA: TGTGCCACCAGCAGAGATTTGGGACTAGGCACAGATACGCAGTATTTT. It translates to CATSRDLGLGTDTQYF.

The rearrangement uses TRBV6-1 and TRBJ1-6; TRBD1 aligns across 7 bases. This CDR3 has 15 residues. The germline V gene encodes CDR1 MNHNS and CDR2 SASEGT. The trim removed 6 bases at V and 9 bases at J, leaving 11 bases unmatched. The CDR3 region is CASRVGQEGTSPLHF. DNA for the CDR3: TGTGCCAGCAGGGTAGGACAGGAGGGCACTTCACCCCTCCACTTT.

The J gene is TRBJ2-7, the V gene TRBV6-5; 8 bases map to TRBD1. The length of the CDR3 is 15 residues. V dropped 0 bases and J dropped 5; count of bases not matched to a gene: 6. CDR1 is MNHEY and CDR2 is SVGAGI in the germline V gene. Here the CDR3 DNA reads TGTGCCAGCAGTTACTCGATACAGGGGGTAGACGAGCAGTACTTC. It translates to CASSYSIQGVDEQYF.

This chain links TRBV11-1 with TRBJ2-7; 7 positions agree with TRBD1. The ends lost 0 bases at V and 4 bases at J; junction bases unmatched: 3. The CDR3 runs to 14 residues. CDR1 is SGHAT and CDR2 is FQDESV in the germline V gene (reference sequence). CDR3 protein: CASSLAGGLYEQYF. The DNA of the CDR3 is TGTGCCAGCAGCTTAGCAGGGGGCCTATACGAGCAGTACTTC.

The chain employs TRBV5-1 and TRBJ2-3, with TRBD2 matching 10 bases. Germline assignment: CDR1 SGHRS and CDR2 YFSETQ. This CDR3 contains 17 residues. V shed 4 bases, J shed 4 bases, and the junction held 12 bases outside the gene matches. CDR3 residues: CASSARLAGLTADTQYF. CDR3 nucleotide sequence: TGCGCCAGCAGCGCCAGACTAGCGGGCCTGACCGCAGATACGCAGTATTTT.

The chain has TRBV27 and TRBJ2-3, with TRBD1 matching 12 bases. Germline CDR1 and CDR2: MNHEY and SMNVEV (reference sequence). The CDR3 sequence is 15 residues long. The V gene end was trimmed by 4 bases and the J gene end by 7 bases; junction bases not matched to a gene: 6. The CDR3 loop reads CASSSGQGASNTQYF. In DNA, the CDR3 is TGTGCCAGCAGTTCGGGACAGGGGGCGTCGAATACGCAGTATTTT.

V and J are TRBV9 and TRBJ2-1; D might be TRBD1 (6 bases). This CDR3 has 14 amino acids. V lost 0 bases, J lost 6 bases, and 10 bases lay in between. The germline V gene has CDR1 SGDLS and CDR2 YYNGEE. The CDR3 coding sequence is TGTGCCAGCAGCGTAGACAGGGCCTTCAATGAGCAGTTCTTC. It specifies CASSVDRAFNEQFF.

CDR3 in amino acids: CASSYGASGSWNEQFF. The DNA of the CDR3 is TGTGCCAGCAGCTATGGGGCTAGCGGGAGTTGGAATGAGCAGTTCTTC. This chain links TRBV5-6 with TRBJ2-1; 10 bases are a match to TRBD2. In germline, CDR1 is SGHDT, CDR2 YYEEEE. The CDR3 totals 16 residues. The V gene end was trimmed by 3 bases and the J gene end by 7 bases; junction bases not matched to a gene: 10.

J is TRBJ2-7 and V is TRBV11-2; D tentatively fits TRBD1 or TRBD2 (5 bases each). This CDR3 comprises 15 residues. V lost 3 bases, J lost 2 bases, and 14 bases lay in between. Germline CDR1 and CDR2: SGHAT and FQNNGV. Here the CDR3 DNA reads TGTGCCAGCAGCTTGGGGACGGAACTTACCTACGAGCAGTACTTC. It specifies CASSLGTELTYEQYF.

V is TRBV7-9 and J is TRBJ2-6; D is ambiguous. The germline V and J ends were trimmed by 5 bases and 2 bases, with 10 bases remaining between them. Germline loops: CDR1 SEHNR, CDR2 FQNEAQ (reference sequence). This CDR3 has 15 amino acids. The CDR3 is CASSPPGTGANVLTF. CDR3 nucleotides: TGTGCCAGCAGCCCCCCAGGTACTGGGGCCAACGTCCTGACTTTC.

V and J are TRBV7-9 and TRBJ1-2; 10 nucleotides line up with TRBD1. In germline, CDR1 is SEHNR, CDR2 FQNEAQ (reference sequence). Trimming took 4 bases from V and 7 from J; bases not matched to a gene: 9. The CDR3 contains 15 residues. CDR3 loop: CASSWGTGEPFGYTF. The CDR3 bases are TGTGCCAGCAGCTGGGGGACAGGGGAGCCTTTTGGCTACACCTTC.

This clone was seen more than once but under ten times. This chain connects TRBV6-6 to TRBJ2-2; D is possibly TRBD2 (5 bases). CDR1 and CDR2 (germline): MNHNY, SVGAGI (reference sequence). There are 15 residues in the CDR3. V was shortened by 8 bases and J by 5 bases, with 18 bases between the two germline ends. CDR3 coding DNA: TGTGCCAGCCTCCCCCCCGGGGTAATTACCGGGGAGCTGTTTTTT. Translated, it gives CASLPPGVITGELFF.

Only one count was recorded for this clone. The J gene is TRBJ2-7, the V gene TRBV10-2; 9 bases are a match to TRBD2. Trimming cost V 3 bases and J 2 bases; bases outside gene matches: 8. CDR1 is WSHSY and CDR2 is SAAADI in the germline V gene. The length of the CDR3 is 16 residues. This CDR3 is CASSDFPSGVTYEQYF. The CDR3, as DNA: TGCGCCAGCAGTGATTTTCCTAGCGGGGTTACCTACGAGCAGTACTTC.

Comment on this clone: Sequence at one end of the junction differs from germline and may be a read error. The J gene is TRBJ2-7, the V gene TRBV30, with D perhaps assigned TRBD1 or TRBD2 (6 bases each). CDR3 length: 13 residues. Germline CDR1 and CDR2: GTSNPN and SVGIG (reference sequence). The CDR3 sequence is CAWTPEEGVLVGF. The CDR3 nucleotides read TGTGCCTGGACCCCCGAGGAGGGGGTCCTAGTGGGTTTC.

The V gene is TRBV19, the J gene TRBJ2-2; D is possibly TRBD1 (6 bases). Looked up from germline, CDR1 is LNHDA and CDR2 is SQIVND (reference sequence). V lost 5 bases and J lost 1, with 20 bases in between. The CDR3 runs 18 residues. The CDR3 sequence is CASSSNLRGTMNTGELFF. CDR3 sequence (DNA): TGTGCCAGTAGTTCGAACCTCAGGGGCACCATGAACACCGGGGAGCTGTTTTTT.

The V gene is TRBV7-2, the J gene TRBJ2-7, with D perhaps TRBD1 (6 bases). CDR1 is SGHTA and CDR2 is FQGNSA in the germline V gene. The CDR3 contains 15 residues. Trimming cost V 3 bases and J 4 bases, with 16 bases left between them. The CDR3 loop is CASSFFTGPGYEQYF. The CDR3 DNA reads as TGTGCCAGCAGCTTTTTCACAGGGCCTGGGTACGAGCAGTACTTC.

The chain uses TRBV2 and TRBJ1-1, with D uncertain. Trimming stripped 4 bases from V and 4 bases from J, with 4 bases between. This CDR3 region has 11 residues. Germline lookup yields CDR1 SNHLY and CDR2 FYNNEI. The CDR3 here is CASSAATEAFF. In DNA form, the CDR3 reads TGTGCCAGCAGTGCAGCCACTGAAGCTTTCTTT.

V usage is TRBV6-1 and J usage is TRBJ2-7; D is unclear. Germline loops: CDR1 MNHNS, CDR2 SASEGT. The CDR3 runs 12 residues. Trimming took 6 bases from V and 3 from J, leaving 9 bases between them. The CDR3 protein is CASRLRFYEQYF. CDR3 in DNA: TGTGCCAGCAGGCTACGATTCTACGAGCAGTACTTC.

CDR3 in amino acids: CASSLQRGLQETQYF. CDR3 DNA sequence: TGCGCCAGCAGCCTCCAGCGGGGACTACAAGAGACCCAGTACTTC. This chain uses TRBV4-1 with TRBJ2-5; 7 bases match TRBD2. The germline gives CDR1 MGHRA, CDR2 YSYEKL. The CDR3 runs 15 residues. The junction had 7 bases not matched to a gene; V was cut back by 4 bases and J by 2 bases.

CDR3 coding DNA: TGTGCCAGCAGTCCAGACAGAAATAATGAAAAACTGTTTTTT. Its translation is CASSPDRNNEKLFF. The genes are TRBV2 and TRBJ1-4, with D possibly matching TRBD1 (5 bases). Trimming stripped 5 bases from V and 4 bases from J, with 11 bases between. This CDR3 region has 14 residues. CDR1 and CDR2 (germline): SNHLY, FYNNEI.

Turning to this clone: The same CDR3 can be traced to other DNA sequences in this sample. V usage is TRBV11-2 and J usage is TRBJ2-7, with D possibly being TRBD2 (6 bases). This CDR3 comprises 14 residues. Trimming took off 1 base at V and 3 bases at J, with 10 bases between the two ends. CDR1 is SGHAT, CDR2 FQNNGV, per germline. The CDR3 is CASSLAGLLYEQYF. The DNA for the CDR3 is TGTGCCAGCAGCTTAGCGGGACTCCTCTACGAGCAGTACTTC. The full variable domain, in which reference TRBV11-2 and TRBJ2-7 provide the parts outside the CDR3, is EAGVAQSPRYKIIEKRQSVAFWCNPISGHATLYWYQQILGQGPKLLIQFQNNGVVDDSQLPKDRFSAERLKGVDSTLKIQPAKLEDSAVYLCASSLAGLLYEQYFGPGTRLTVT.

V gene TRBV5-1 combines with J gene TRBJ1-1; D might be TRBD1 (5 bases). This CDR3 is 15 amino acids long. In germline, CDR1 is SGHRS, CDR2 YFSETQ. Trimming left V 0 bases short and J 2 bases short, with 11 bases between. The CDR3, as DNA: TGCGCCAGCAGCTTGGCGAGACAGCTTAACACTGAAGCTTTCTTT. It codes for CASSLARQLNTEAFF.

The V and J genes are TRBV15 and TRBJ1-1; 7 bases are shared with TRBD1. CDR3 length equals 14 residues. CDR1 is LNHNV, CDR2 YYDKDF, per germline (reference sequence). Germline trimming cut 6 bases from V and 0 bases from J; bases unmatched to any gene: 4. The CDR3 loop reads CATRADRLNTEAFF. In DNA, the CDR3 is TGTGCCACCAGAGCGGACAGGTTGAACACTGAAGCTTTCTTT.

The chain has TRBV30 and TRBJ1-1; no reliable D call. The germline V gene has CDR1 GTSNPN and CDR2 SVGIG (reference sequence). CDR3 length: 13 amino acids. V was cut by 4 bases and J by 0 bases, with 9 bases left in between. The DNA for the CDR3 is TGTGCCTGGAACCTCAACATGAACACTGAAGCTTTCTTT. Its translation is CAWNLNMNTEAFF.

The chain employs TRBV19 and TRBJ2-3, with D uncertain. The V and J ends lost 1 base and 4 bases respectively, with 9 bases between them. The CDR3 runs to 14 residues. Germline CDR1 LNHDA, CDR2 SQIVND (reference sequence). CDR3 region: CASSIGVVADTQYF. The CDR3 DNA follows: TGTGCCAGTAGTATAGGGGTAGTGGCAGATACGCAGTATTTT.

The gene calls are TRBV29-1 and TRBJ2-5; 7 bases align to TRBD1. There are 13 residues in the CDR3. Germline values: CDR1 SQVTM, CDR2 ANQGSEA. V dropped 4 bases and J dropped 7; count of bases not matched to a gene: 9. CDR3 coding DNA: TGCAGCGTTGGGGCAGGGGGTATGGGGACCCAGTACTTC. It yields the protein CSVGAGGMGTQYF.

This clone was recorded once. CDR3 DNA sequence: TGTGCCAGCAGCTGGGGCCCAGGGGGTACTGAAGCTTTCTTT. The encoded protein is CASSWGPGGTEAFF. The J gene is TRBJ1-1, the V gene TRBV11-2; TRBD1 agrees at 7 bases. CDR3 size: 14 residues. Looked up from germline, CDR1 is SGHAT and CDR2 is FQNNGV. With 4 bases clipped from V and 5 bases from J, the junction kept 7 bases outside the gene matches.

The V and J genes are TRBV10-3 and TRBJ1-1; D unclear. Trimming took off 11 bases at V and 5 bases at J, with 12 bases between the two ends. The CDR3 spans 11 residues. Germline values: CDR1 ENHRY, CDR2 SYGVKD. CDR3 loop: CAAAMGTEAFF. Here the CDR3 DNA reads TGTGCCGCGGCGATGGGGACTGAAGCTTTCTTT.

The rearrangement joins TRBV6-5 to TRBJ2-1; D remains unclear. Germline lookup yields CDR1 MNHEY and CDR2 SVGAGI. The CDR3 runs 11 residues. With 11 bases removed from V and 1 base from J, the gap between germline ends came to 6 bases. CDR3 residues: CAAGSYNEQFF. The CDR3 nucleotides are TGTGCCGCCGGGTCCTACAATGAGCAGTTCTTC.

CDR3 nucleotide sequence: TGTGCCAGCAGTGAAGGGACCGCTTTGAGTCAGCCCCAGCATTTT. This translates into CASSEGTALSQPQHF. The rearrangement uses TRBV6-1 and TRBJ1-5, with unresolved D. V was trimmed by 1 base and J by 6 bases, leaving 13 bases between them. This CDR3 contains 15 residues. From germline, CDR1 is MNHNS and CDR2 SASEGT.

This sequence joins TRBV27 and TRBJ2-7, with unresolved D. The CDR3 is made up of 15 amino acids. From germline, CDR1 is MNHEY and CDR2 SMNVEV (reference sequence). V shed 3 bases and J shed 3 bases, with 15 bases lying between them. CDR3 in DNA: TGTGCCAGCAGTTTCGGGCTGGAGCGAAGCTACGAGCAGTACTTC. This translates into CASSFGLERSYEQYF.